This T cell receptor (beta chain) was sequenced in a study of blood T cell repertoires in COVID-19. In the study overall: Whether acute or convalescent, the COVID-19 samples came from the United States, Italy and Spain. Sample material is recorded as cDNA or gDNA derived from T cells, B-cell-depleted T cells, or PBMCs.

Per the authors' pipeline: Counts of nucleated cells, estimated from reference gene primer amplification, were obtained. The assay was immunoSEQ multiplex PCR, and TCRdb's table has in-frame clones only and misses some. The V and J calls and clone size come from that table; D and trimming were worked out from the DNA. The table lists 55,000 or so clones, around 79% of them singletons. The V end was cut by 8 bases, the J end by 5 bases, with 14 bases between. CDR3 length: 13 residues. CDR1 and CDR2 (germline): SGHRS, YFSETQ. The specimen sequenced was peripheral blood. The clonotype originates from a man aged 55 to 70 with acute or convalescent COVID-19. J is TRBJ2-1 and V is TRBV5-1; a possible D gene is TRBD1 (6 bases). This chain's CDR3 is CASKQGDNNEQFF. As DNA, the CDR3 is TGCGCCAGTAAACAGGGAGACAACAATGAGCAGTTCTTC. The complete variable domain, with remaining parts taken from reference TRBV5-1 and TRBJ2-1, reads KAGVTQTPRYLIKTRGQQVTLSCSPISGHRSVSWYQQTPGQGLQFLFEYFSETQRNKGNFPGRFSGRQFSNSRSEMNVSTLELGDSALYLCASKQGDNNEQFFGPGTRLTVL.